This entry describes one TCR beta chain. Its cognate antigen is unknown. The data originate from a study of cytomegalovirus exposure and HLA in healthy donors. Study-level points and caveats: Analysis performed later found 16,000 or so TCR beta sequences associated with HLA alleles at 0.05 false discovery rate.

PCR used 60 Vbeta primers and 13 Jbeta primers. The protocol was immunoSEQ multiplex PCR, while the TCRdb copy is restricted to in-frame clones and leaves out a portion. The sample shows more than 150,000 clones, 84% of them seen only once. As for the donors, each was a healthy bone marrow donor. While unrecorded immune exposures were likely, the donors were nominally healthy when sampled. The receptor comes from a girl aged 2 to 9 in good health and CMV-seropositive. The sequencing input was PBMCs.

CDR3 bases: TGTGCCAGCAGTTTAAGGGGTGGGTTTAGCTCCTACAATGAGCAGTTCTTC. Its translation: CASSLRGGFSSYNEQFF. The rearrangement links TRBV28 to TRBJ2-1, with a tentative D call TRBD1 (5 bases). The CDR3 totals 17 residues. The germline V gene has CDR1 MDHEN and CDR2 SYDVKM. V shed 2 bases and J shed 0 bases, with 14 bases lying between them.